This T cell receptor beta chain is from a study of spatial heterogeneity in lung cancer. Study results and caveats: Tumor mutation counts were tracked by expanded intratumoral alpha and beta TCR counts.

TCRdb independently ran MiXCR on the 5' RACE reads; one entry per CDR3 protein. This table has over 6,500 distinct CDR3 sequences, around 12% appearing once. This clonotype was observed at least ten times. Antigen specificity is unknown. The sample's time point: sample taken at primary tumor resection. Frozen PBMC, nontumor lung or tumor provided whole RNA, which was sequenced unsorted. The source material was lung tumor tissue, sampled at surgery. The sequence was obtained from a male donor with early-stage non-small cell lung cancer.

In nucleotides, the CDR3 is TGTGCCACCAGTGAGAGCAGCACAGATACGCAGTATTTT. It translates to CATSESSTDTQYF. The rearrangement joins TRBV24-1 to TRBJ2-3; D remains ambiguous. The V and J ends lost 4 bases and 0 bases respectively, with 4 bases between them. CDR1 and CDR2 (germline): KGHDR, SFDVKD. The CDR3 sequence is 13 residues long.